These 31 T cell receptor beta chains share one sample of origin, sequenced in a study of cytomegalovirus exposure and HLA in healthy donors. PCR amplification relied on 60 Vbeta primers (plus 13 Jbeta primers). The assay was immunoSEQ multiplex PCR, and TCRdb's table has in-frame clones only and misses some. Here the sample spans roughly 120,000 clones, around 81% being singletons. Sequenced: PBMCs. The receptor set was obtained from a woman aged 40 to 50 in good health and CMV-seronegative.

The gene calls are TRBV6-5 and TRBJ1-4, with 8 nucleotides matching TRBD1. V lost 5 bases and J lost 5; bases outside the gene matches: 7. The CDR3 extends over 15 amino acids. Per the germline V gene, CDR1 is MNHEY and CDR2 is SVGAGI. CDR3 amino acids: CASSPGTGSNEKLFF. The DNA of the CDR3 is TGTGCCAGCAGTCCCGGGACAGGATCAAATGAAAAACTGTTTTTT.

This clone was recorded a few times. The rearrangement links TRBV6-1 to TRBJ1-6; 9 bases align to TRBD1. V trimming: 6 bases; J trimming: 5 bases; junction bases outside the gene matches: 2. Per germline, CDR1 MNHNS and CDR2 SASEGT. The CDR3 length is 14 residues. For the CDR3, the DNA is TGTGCCAGCAGGGGGGACAGGGATAATTCACCCCTCCACTTT. It translates to CASRGDRDNSPLHF.

The chain links TRBV28 to TRBJ2-5; a possible D gene is TRBD1 (6 bases). Trimming shortened V by 6 bases and J by 2 bases, and 16 bases separated the two germline ends. From germline, CDR1 is MDHEN and CDR2 SYDVKM. The CDR3 is 15 amino acids. The CDR3 sequence: CASSRWTDKQETQYF. The CDR3 DNA sequence: TGTGCCAGCAGCCGCTGGACAGACAAACAAGAGACCCAGTACTTC.

The chain couples TRBV27 to TRBJ1-1; D possibly corresponds to TRBD1 (6 bases). CDR1 is MNHEY and CDR2 is SMNVEV in the germline V gene (reference sequence). The CDR3 has 15 amino acids. Trimming left V 0 bases short and J 7 bases short, with 15 bases between. The CDR3 protein is CASSLSRQAIHEAFF. In nucleotides, the CDR3 is TGTGCCAGCAGTTTATCCCGACAGGCGATCCATGAAGCTTTCTTT.

This clone was found a few times. The chain combines TRBV6-1 with TRBJ1-6; D is possibly TRBD1 (6 bases). This CDR3 contains 14 residues. Germline loops: CDR1 MNHNS, CDR2 SASEGT. V shed 5 bases and J shed 7 bases, with 12 bases lying between them. CDR3 loop: CASSLRQGNSPLHF. The CDR3 bases are TGTGCCAGCAGTCTAAGGCAGGGGAATTCACCCCTCCACTTT.

This chain links TRBV5-4 with TRBJ1-1; D may be TRBD1 (6 bases). This CDR3 spans 15 amino acids. The V gene lost 5 bases and the J gene lost 4 bases, with 18 bases spanning the gap. CDR1 SGHNT and CDR2 YYREEE come from the germline V gene (reference sequence). The CDR3 here is CASRGAREGFTEAFF. CDR3 nucleotides: TGTGCCAGCAGGGGGGCGAGGGAGGGATTCACTGAAGCTTTCTTT.

The V gene is TRBV5-1, the J gene TRBJ2-6; 7 nucleotides align to TRBD1. Germline lookup yields CDR1 SGHRS and CDR2 YFSETQ. J was trimmed by 1 base and V by 4 bases; bases with no gene match: 2. The CDR3 extends over 15 amino acids. The CDR3 sequence: CASSLQGSGANVLTF. As DNA, the CDR3 is TGCGCCAGCAGCCTACAGGGGTCTGGGGCCAACGTCCTGACTTTC.

The rearrangement links TRBV5-1 to TRBJ2-3; D ambiguous. Germline CDR1 reads SGHRS; CDR2 reads YFSETQ. The CDR3 runs to 14 residues. Trimming cost V 0 bases and J 2 bases, with 7 bases left between them. Written as DNA, the CDR3 is TGCGCCAGCAGCTTGGAAAAGCCCACAGATACGCAGTATTTT. It codes for CASSLEKPTDTQYF.

The V and J genes are TRBV4-1 and TRBJ1-2; 9 positions agree with TRBD1. This CDR3 comprises 16 residues. Losses at the gene ends were 3 bases for V and 5 bases for J; bases not matched to a gene: 10. The V gene's germline CDR1 is MGHRA and CDR2 YSYEKL. The CDR3 spells CASSHEPGQGGYGYTF. The CDR3 region has the DNA TGCGCCAGCAGCCACGAACCGGGACAGGGCGGGTATGGCTACACCTTC.

The chain employs TRBV5-1 and TRBJ2-5; tentative D call: TRBD2 (6 bases). The CDR3 is 16 amino acids. V was cut by 0 bases and J by 4 bases, with 16 bases left in between. Per the germline V gene, CDR1 is SGHRS and CDR2 is YFSETQ. CDR3 sequence reads: CASSLASAPGVETQYF. CDR3 nucleotides: TGCGCCAGCAGCTTGGCATCCGCCCCGGGGGTAGAGACCCAGTACTTC.

V usage is TRBV6-1 and J usage is TRBJ1-6; D possibly corresponds to TRBD1 (5 bases). The ends were cut back, 0 bases at V and 7 bases at J, with 16 bases in the middle. The CDR3 is 17 amino acids. Germline CDR1 reads MNHNS; CDR2 reads SASEGT. CDR3 in amino acids: CASSEALRGTENSPLHF. The CDR3 region has the DNA TGTGCCAGCAGTGAAGCGCTTCGGGGGACGGAGAATTCACCCCTCCACTTT.

J is TRBJ1-2 and V is TRBV7-8; 9 positions agree with TRBD1. The CDR3 loop spans 15 amino acids. Germline V gene data show CDR1 as SGHVS and CDR2 as FQNEAQ. With V trimmed by 5 bases and J by 2 bases, 6 bases remained unmatched. CDR3 loop: CASSPRTGENYGYTF. In DNA form, the CDR3 reads TGTGCCAGCAGCCCCCGGACAGGGGAGAACTATGGCTACACCTTC.

This rearrangement joins TRBV2 to TRBJ2-2; D is possibly TRBD2 (5 bases). V lost 6 bases and J 6 bases, leaving 17 bases between the germline ends. The CDR3 is 15 amino acids. CDR1 is SNHLY, CDR2 FYNNEI, per germline. CDR3 protein: CASSAGRLFAGELFF. The CDR3 DNA sequence: TGTGCCAGCAGCGCAGGAAGACTATTTGCCGGGGAGCTGTTTTTT.

The V call is TRBV19, the J call TRBJ1-2, with D possibly being TRBD1 (6 bases). Germline assignment: CDR1 LNHDA and CDR2 SQIVND (reference sequence). The CDR3 sequence is 14 residues long. The ends were cut back, 6 bases at V and 4 bases at J, with 15 bases in the middle. The CDR3 region is CASRPTGPTYGYTF. The CDR3 coding sequence is TGTGCCAGTAGACCCACAGGGCCTACCTATGGCTACACCTTC.

The chain is built from TRBV6-1 and TRBJ1-2, with 9 bases matching TRBD1. Germline-derived CDR1 and CDR2 are MNHNS and SASEGT. V was pared by 0 bases and J by 8 bases, with 4 bases of the junction left unmatched. The CDR3 runs 14 residues. The CDR3 loop reads CASSEAGDRVGYTF. The CDR3 region has the DNA TGTGCCAGCAGTGAAGCGGGGGACAGGGTCGGCTACACCTTC.

The V and J genes are TRBV5-4 and TRBJ1-6, with 7 bases identical to TRBD1. Germline V gene data show CDR1 as SGHNT and CDR2 as YYREEE (reference sequence). Trimming took 4 bases from V and 6 from J; bases not matched to a gene: 4. The CDR3 totals 14 residues. The CDR3 region has the DNA TGTGCCAGCAGCCGTCGGGACAGTAATTCACCCCTCCACTTT. Amino acid sequence: CASSRRDSNSPLHF.

This clone was picked up one time. The genes are TRBV2 and TRBJ2-3; a weak D match, TRBD1 (6 bases). V was pared by 0 bases and J by 5 bases, with 15 bases between. Germline lookup yields CDR1 SNHLY and CDR2 FYNNEI. The CDR3 runs 16 residues. CDR3 residues: CASSEALAGVGDTQYF. The CDR3, as DNA: TGTGCCAGCAGTGAAGCGTTAGCAGGGGTGGGAGATACGCAGTATTTT.

The gene calls are TRBV2 and TRBJ2-3, with 12 bases aligning to TRBD2. Germline V gives CDR1 SNHLY, CDR2 FYNNEI. The ends lost 5 bases at V and 3 bases at J; junction bases unmatched: 3. This CDR3 comprises 15 residues. CDR3 in amino acids: CASSPSGRATDTQYF. CDR3 DNA: TGTGCCAGCAGTCCTAGCGGGAGGGCGACAGATACGCAGTATTTT. Full variable domain (rest looked up from reference TRBV2 and TRBJ2-3): EPEVTQTPSHQVTQMGQEVILRCVPISNHLYFYWYRQILGQKVEFLVSFYNNEISEKSEIFDDQFSVERPDGSNFTLKIRSTKLEDSAMYFCASSPSGRATDTQYFGPGTRLTVL.

The chain combines TRBV9 with TRBJ2-3; D is possibly TRBD2 (6 bases). V was clipped by 4 bases and J by 10 bases, with 22 bases between them. CDR3 length: 15 amino acids. CDR1 SGDLS and CDR2 YYNGEE come from the germline V gene. DNA for the CDR3: TGTGCCAGCAGCCCTCGGGCGGGGTTCAGCAGCCCGCAGTATTTT. This codes for CASSPRAGFSSPQYF.

In this sample, this clone turned up a few times. This sequence joins TRBV2 and TRBJ2-7; 7 nucleotides agree with TRBD1. This CDR3 is 15 amino acids long. The V gene's germline CDR1 is SNHLY and CDR2 FYNNEI. The junction had 8 bases not matched to a gene; V was cut back by 6 bases and J by 0 bases. CDR3 sequence: CASRHPGTVSYEQYF. The CDR3 nucleotides read TGTGCCAGCAGGCATCCCGGGACAGTCTCCTACGAGCAGTACTTC.

The chain carries TRBV7-9 and TRBJ2-5; TRBD2 agrees at 13 bases. The germline CDR1 and CDR2 sequences are SEHNR and FQNEAQ (reference sequence). The CDR3 runs to 18 residues. Trimming removed 5 bases from V and 2 bases from J; junction bases left unmatched: 11. The CDR3 DNA reads as TGTGCCAGCAGCCCCCGTGGACTAGCGGGAGCCCTACAAGAGACCCAGTACTTC. It translates to CASSPRGLAGALQETQYF.

The chain links TRBV6-1 to TRBJ2-7, with TRBD2 identical over 14 bases. Unmatched junction bases numbered 1, after V lost 1 base and J lost 2 bases. This CDR3 spans 16 amino acids. Per the germline V gene, CDR1 is MNHNS and CDR2 is SASEGT. DNA for the CDR3: TGTGCCAGCAGTGAAGGGACTAGCGGGGGGCCCTACGAGCAGTACTTC. Translating gives CASSEGTSGGPYEQYF.

This chain uses TRBV28 with TRBJ1-6, with a weak D call TRBD1 (6 bases). V lost 5 bases and J 5 bases, leaving 16 bases between the germline ends. Looked up from germline, CDR1 is MDHEN and CDR2 is SYDVKM. The CDR3 extends over 16 amino acids. The CDR3 nucleotides are TGTGCCAGCAGTCGGTCCAGGGGTTCGGATAATTCACCCCTCCACTTT. Translating gives CASSRSRGSDNSPLHF.

This rearrangement joins TRBV5-1 to TRBJ1-3, with TRBD1 matching 7 bases. The length of the CDR3 is 14 residues. With V trimmed by 5 bases and J by 4 bases, 6 bases remained unmatched. Germline CDR1 and CDR2: SGHRS and YFSETQ. CDR3 protein: CASSQGGEGNTIYF. As DNA, the CDR3 is TGCGCCAGCAGTCAGGGGGGCGAAGGAAACACCATATATTTT.

The chain couples TRBV19 to TRBJ2-3; D unclear. The CDR3 runs to 14 residues. CDR1 and CDR2 from the germline V gene are LNHDA and SQIVND (reference sequence). The germline V and J ends were trimmed by 2 bases and 8 bases, with 14 bases remaining between them. The CDR3 bases are TGTGCCAGTAGTATAATTCTAGAGGCGAGTACGCAGTATTTT. Protein product: CASSIILEASTQYF.

The chain couples TRBV6-4 to TRBJ1-2; no reliable D call. Germline loops: CDR1 MRHNA, CDR2 SNTAGT. This CDR3 region has 15 residues. Trimming removed 3 bases from V and 10 bases from J, with 21 bases in between. The CDR3 DNA reads TGTGCCAGCAGTGAATCAGGAGGAGACCTCCCTTTCTACACCTTC. It encodes CASSESGGDLPFYTF.

This chain links TRBV9 with TRBJ2-5, with TRBD2 matching over 8 bases. With V trimmed by 2 bases and J by 3 bases, 9 bases remained unmatched. This CDR3 contains 16 residues. Germline V gives CDR1 SGDLS, CDR2 YYNGEE. The CDR3 DNA reads as TGTGCCAGCAGCGTCGGGGAGGGCGGGGGGAAAGAGACCCAGTACTTC. Its translation is CASSVGEGGGKETQYF.

This chain links TRBV27 with TRBJ2-7; D possibly corresponds to TRBD1 (6 bases). This CDR3 comprises 13 residues. Trimming took off 5 bases at V and 2 bases at J, with 10 bases between the two ends. In germline, CDR1 is MNHEY, CDR2 SMNVEV (reference sequence). The CDR3 spells CASSLRQAYEQYF. As DNA, the CDR3 is TGTGCCAGCAGTCTCCGACAGGCCTACGAGCAGTACTTC.

The gene calls are TRBV5-1 and TRBJ1-2, with D possibly TRBD1 on 5 matching bases. Germline values: CDR1 SGHRS, CDR2 YFSETQ. With 0 bases removed from V and 5 bases from J, the gap between germline ends came to 14 bases. The CDR3 has 15 residues. CDR3 sequence reads: CASSLALRQTYGYTF. Written as DNA, the CDR3 is TGCGCCAGCAGCTTGGCTCTGCGACAGACGTATGGCTACACCTTC.

The gene calls are TRBV28 and TRBJ2-7, with TRBD2 as a possible D gene (6 bases). The CDR3 consists of 14 residues. Trimming stripped 7 bases from V and 3 bases from J, with 16 bases between. CDR1 MDHEN and CDR2 SYDVKM come from the germline V gene. This CDR3 is CASMRSGEVYEQYF. In nucleotides, the CDR3 is TGTGCCAGCATGCGCTCCGGGGAGGTCTACGAGCAGTACTTC. The entire variable domain, with the rest obtained from reference TRBV28 and TRBJ2-7, is as follows: DVKVTQSSRYLVKRTGEKVFLECVQDMDHENMFWYRQDPGLGLRLIYFSYDVKMKEKGDIPEGYSVSREKKERFSLILESASTNQTSMYLCASMRSGEVYEQYFGPGTRLTVT.

This clone was counted between two and nine times. CDR3 protein: CASSPGQGLLSYEQYF. The CDR3 coding sequence is TGTGCCAGCTCACCAGGACAGGGCCTACTCTCCTACGAGCAGTACTTC. This chain links TRBV18 with TRBJ2-7; TRBD1 matches 8 bases. The J segment lost 0 bases and the V segment lost 2 bases, leaving 6 bases of the junction unmatched. The germline V gene encodes CDR1 KGHSH and CDR2 LQKENI. The length of the CDR3 is 16 residues.